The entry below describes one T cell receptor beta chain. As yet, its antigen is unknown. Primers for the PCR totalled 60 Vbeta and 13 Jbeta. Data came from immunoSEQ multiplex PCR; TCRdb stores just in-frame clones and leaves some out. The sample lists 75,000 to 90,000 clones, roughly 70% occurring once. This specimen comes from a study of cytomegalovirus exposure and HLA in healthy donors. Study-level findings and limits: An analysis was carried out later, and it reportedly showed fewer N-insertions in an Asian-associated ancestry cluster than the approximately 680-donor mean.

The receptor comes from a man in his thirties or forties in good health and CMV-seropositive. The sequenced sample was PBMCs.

The CDR3 DNA follows: TGCAGCGTCAGGGTTTCTGGGGCCAACGTCCTGACTTTC. Amino acids: CSVRVSGANVLTF. The chain uses TRBV29-1 and TRBJ2-6; TRBD1 is a possible D gene (5 bases). Trimming removed 6 bases at V and 1 base at J, with 7 bases between. The CDR3 runs 13 residues. Germline V CDR1 and CDR2: SQVTM, ANQGSEA.